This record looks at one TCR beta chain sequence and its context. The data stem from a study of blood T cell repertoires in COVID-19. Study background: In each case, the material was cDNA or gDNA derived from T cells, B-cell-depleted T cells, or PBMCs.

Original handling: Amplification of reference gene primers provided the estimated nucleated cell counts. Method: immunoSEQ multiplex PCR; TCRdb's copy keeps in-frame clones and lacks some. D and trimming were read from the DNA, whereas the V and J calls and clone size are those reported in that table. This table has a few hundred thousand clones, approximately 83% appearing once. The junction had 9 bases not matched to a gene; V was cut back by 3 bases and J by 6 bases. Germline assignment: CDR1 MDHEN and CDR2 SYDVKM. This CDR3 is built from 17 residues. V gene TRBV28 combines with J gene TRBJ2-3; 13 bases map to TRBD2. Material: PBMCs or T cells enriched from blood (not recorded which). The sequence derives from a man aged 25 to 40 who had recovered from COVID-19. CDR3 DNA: TGTGCCAGCAGTTTGGGCGGGACTAGCGGGGCGCGGGATACGCAGTATTTT. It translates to CASSLGGTSGARDTQYF.